This T cell receptor beta chain stems from a study of cytomegalovirus exposure and HLA in healthy donors. This CDR3 comprises 15 residues. Germline values: CDR1 MNHEY, CDR2 SMNVEV (reference sequence). The V segment lost 8 bases and the J segment 4 bases; nucleotides outside the gene matches: 9. Repertoires were generated with immunoSEQ multiplex PCR, while TCRdb's copy carries only in-frame clones and drops some. The sample shows some 200,000 clones, roughly 84% of them seen only once. The sequence came from a woman younger than 45 in good health and CMV-seropositive. The gene calls are TRBV27 and TRBJ2-2; TRBD1 matches at 8 bases. The sample consisted of PBMCs. For the CDR3, the DNA is TGTGCCAGCCGGCCAGGGGGCTGGGGCACCGGGGAGCTGTTTTTT. It is translated as CASRPGGWGTGELFF.